Listed below are T cell receptor beta chains from one sample, sequenced in a study of blood T cell repertoires in COVID-19. Method: immunoSEQ multiplex PCR; TCRdb's copy keeps in-frame clones and lacks some. Among approximately 330,000 clones listed, approximately 90% were seen once. The sequencing sample was made of peripheral blood. The receptor source for this set is a man aged 25 to 45 with COVID-19, enrolled during active disease. CDR3s include the opening cysteine and the closing phenylalanine or tryptophan. The D gene is left open where the match is weak. Only part of the rows carry a size: once, few, many, or a class if the clone is expanded.

TRBD1 | . | TRBJ1-2 | TRBV12-3/TRBV12-4 | TGTGCCAGCAGCCTGGACAGGGGCTATGGCTACACCTTC | CASSLDRGYGYTF
TRBD1 | . | TRBJ1-6 | TRBV7-9 | TGTGCCAGCAGCTTAGGCCGACAGGGTGGTTCACCCCTCCACTTT | CASSLGRQGGSPLHF
TRBD1 | . | TRBJ2-7 | TRBV19 | TGTGCCAGTAGTACCTCGGGACAGGGCTACGAGCAGTACTTC | CASSTSGQGYEQYF
TRBD2 | . | TRBJ2-2 | TRBV9 | TGTGCCAGCAGCCCGGGACTAGCGAACGGGGAGCTGTTTTTT | CASSPGLANGELFF
. | . | TRBJ1-6 | TRBV5-4 | TGTGCCAGCAGCGCTACAGGGCGGTTAAATTCACCCCTCCACTTT | CASSATGRLNSPLHF
TRBD2 | . | TRBJ2-1 | TRBV7-3 | TGTGCCAGCAGCTTCTTGTTAGCGGGAGCCGGTGAGCAGTTCTTC | CASSFLLAGAGEQFF
TRBD1 | . | TRBJ1-5 | TRBV5-6 | TGTGCCAGCAGCTTGGGTCAGGGGGGTAGGAACAATCAGCCCCAGCATTTT | CASSLGQGGRNNQPQHF
TRBD1 | . | TRBJ2-7 | TRBV9 | TGTGCCAGCAGCCCACCGGGACAGGGGATCAGGAACGAGCAGTACTTC | CASSPPGQGIRNEQYF
TRBD1 | . | TRBJ1-2 | TRBV28 | TGTGCCTCAGGGGGCGCCCACTTCTTTGACTATGGCTACACCTTC | CASGGAHFFDYGYTF
TRBD2 | few | TRBJ2-5 | TRBV19 | TGTGCCAGTAGTATCCAGGGAGGGGAGACCCAGTACTTC | CASSIQGGETQYF
. | . | TRBJ2-5 | TRBV18 | TGTGCCAGCCTACGACAGCCCCAAGAGACCCAGTACTTC | CASLRQPQETQYF
. | . | TRBJ1-1 | TRBV4-1 | TGCGCCAGCAGCCAATCCGTCTTTCTCACTGAAGCTTTCTTT | CASSQSVFLTEAFF
. | . | TRBJ2-3 | TRBV19 | TGTGCCAGTAGTATGGAGCGGTACACAGATACGCAGTATTTT | CASSMERYTDTQYF
TRBD1 | . | TRBJ1-2 | TRBV7-2 | TGTGCCAGCAGCTCCCCCGACAGGGGGCGATATGGCTACACCTTC | CASSSPDRGRYGYTF
TRBD1 | . | TRBJ1-6 | TRBV4-1 | TGCGCCAGCAGCCAAGATCCAACAGGGGATTATAATTCACCCCTCCACTTT | CASSQDPTGDYNSPLHF
TRBD1 | . | TRBJ1-3 | TRBV7-2 | TGTGCCAGCAGCAGCCGGGACAGGGAGCCGACAACCGGAAACACCATATATTTT | CASSSRDREPTTGNTIYF
. | . | TRBJ1-4 | TRBV7-9 | TGTGCCAGCAGCTTGAGGGGGGAAAAACTGTTTTTT | CASSLRGEKLFF
. | . | TRBJ1-1 | TRBV9 | TGTGCCAGCAGCTTCGACAGCTCCATGAACACTGAAGCTTTCTTT | CASSFDSSMNTEAFF
TRBD1 | . | TRBJ1-4 | TRBV6-5 | TGTGCCAGCAGCCTTCTGGGACAGGGGAGTGAAAAACTGTTTTTT | CASSLLGQGSEKLFF
TRBD1 | . | TRBJ2-2 | TRBV18 | TGTGCCAGCTCACCCACGGTGCGACAGGGGGCTAACGGGGAGCTGTTTTTT | CASSPTVRQGANGELFF
TRBD2 | . | TRBJ2-1 | TRBV15 | TGTGCCACCAGGCGGGAGTTCACCTACAATGAGCAGTTCTTC | CATRREFTYNEQFF
. | . | TRBJ1-3 | TRBV7-9 | TGTGCCAGCACTCAAATCTCTGGAAACACCATATATTTT | CASTQISGNTIYF
TRBD1 | . | TRBJ2-7 | TRBV5-1 | TGCGCCAGCAGCTTGGAACAGGGGTATCCCTACGAGCAGTACTTC | CASSLEQGYPYEQYF
. | . | TRBJ1-5 | TRBV6-2/TRBV6-3 | TGTGCCAGCAGTTTTCAGGGGCGAGGCAATCAGCCCCAGCATTTT | CASSFQGRGNQPQHF
. | . | TRBJ1-5 | TRBV27 | TGTGCCAGCCATCGATCCGGGACACCATTAAGCAATCAGCCCCAGCATTTT | CASHRSGTPLSNQPQHF
TRBD1 | . | TRBJ1-4 | TRBV24-1 | TGTGCCACCAGTGCCCCGACAGGGGGCGCGGAAAAACTGTTTTTT | CATSAPTGGAEKLFF
TRBD2 | . | TRBJ2-7 | TRBV9 | TGTGCCAGCAGCGTAAGCGGGACGTCCGAGCAGTACTTC | CASSVSGTSEQYF
. | . | TRBJ2-5 | TRBV5-1 | TGCGCCAGCAGCTTGGCCGGAGGGGTTGTAGGGGAGACCCAGTACTTC | CASSLAGGVVGETQYF
TRBD1 | . | TRBJ2-7 | TRBV10-2 | TGCGCCAGCGACCAGGGGGACTACGAGCAGTACTTC | CASDQGDYEQYF
. | . | TRBJ2-7 | TRBV9 | TGTGCCAGCAGCCAGATCAGGGGCAGGCCACCTTCCTACGAGCAGTACTTC | CASSQIRGRPPSYEQYF
. | . | TRBJ2-3 | TRBV7-2 | TGTGCCAGCAGCTTGATGATTCTAGGAACAGATACGCAGTATTTT | CASSLMILGTDTQYF
. | . | TRBJ2-5 | TRBV7-8 | TGTGCCAGCAGCCCCTTAGGGGCCCAGTACTTC | CASSPLGAQYF
TRBD1 | . | TRBJ1-1 | TRBV4-1 | TGCGCCAGCAGCCAGACAGGGGCAATCACTGAAGCTTTCTTT | CASSQTGAITEAFF
TRBD2 | . | TRBJ2-3 | TRBV5-1 | TGCGCCAGCAGCCCGGGACTAGCGGGGGGAGTTACAGATACGCAGTATTTT | CASSPGLAGGVTDTQYF
TRBD2 | once | TRBJ2-1 | TRBV6-2/TRBV6-3 | TGTGCCAGCACCCCGGGACTAGCGGGTTTCTATGAGCAGTTCTTC | CASTPGLAGFYEQFF
TRBD1 | . | TRBJ1-2 | TRBV4-1 | TGCGCCAGCAGCCAAGCGTCGCAGGGGGGCAAGCTCTACACCTTC | CASSQASQGGKLYTF
TRBD1 | . | TRBJ1-4 | TRBV7-8 | TGTGCCAGCAGCCCGCTGGACAGGGACGAGGAAAAACTGTTTTTT | CASSPLDRDEEKLFF
TRBD2 | . | TRBJ2-5 | TRBV7-2 | TGTGCCAGCATCCCTAGCGGGGGGGCCGGGAAGACCCAGTACTTC | CASIPSGGAGKTQYF
TRBD2 | . | TRBJ2-7 | TRBV6-5 | TGTGCCAGCAGTCCCCAAGGCGGGAGGCCATACGAGCAGTACTTC | CASSPQGGRPYEQYF
. | . | TRBJ1-5 | TRBV7-9 | TGTGCCAGCAGCCACGGGGGGGTGAATAGCAATCAGCCCCAGCATTTT | CASSHGGVNSNQPQHF
. | . | TRBJ2-3 | TRBV4-3 | TGCGCCAGCAGCCAAGACCACTCCGGGTGGCCTCCAGATACGCAGTATTTT | CASSQDHSGWPPDTQYF
. | . | TRBJ1-2 | TRBV27 | TGTGCCAGCAGTTTAGGGGGGGCGGATGGCTACACCTTC | CASSLGGADGYTF
. | . | TRBJ2-1 | TRBV11-2 | TGTGCCAGCAGCGTTACTAGAGGGGGGGGCAATGAGCAGTTCTTC | CASSVTRGGGNEQFF
. | . | TRBJ1-1 | TRBV19 | TGTGCCAGTAGTATGGGTGGAGGGCGCATGAACACTGAAGCTTTCTTT | CASSMGGGRMNTEAFF
. | . | TRBJ1-5 | TRBV19 | TGTGCCAGTAGTTCCAGATTCCAGGGTAGCAATCAGCCCCAGCATTTT | CASSSRFQGSNQPQHF
TRBD2 | . | TRBJ2-2 | TRBV7-6 | TGTGCCAGCAGCCTTCGCCCGGGACTAGCGGGCAACACCGGGGAGCTGTTTTTT | CASSLRPGLAGNTGELFF
TRBD1 | . | TRBJ1-1 | TRBV6-5 | TGTGCCAGCAGCTCCGGACAGGGTTGGACTGAAGCTTTCTTT | CASSSGQGWTEAFF
TRBD2 | . | TRBJ2-7 | TRBV9 | TGTGCCAGCAGCGTAGCTAGCGGGGGGGCGAGTGAGCAGTACTTC | CASSVASGGASEQYF
TRBD2 | once | TRBJ2-3 | TRBV24-1 | TGTGCCACCAGTGATTCCTCCGGGACTAGTAATCCAGATACGCAGTATTTT | CATSDSSGTSNPDTQYF
. | once | TRBJ1-2 | TRBV5-8 | TGTGCCAGCAGCATCCACCCAACGGATGGCTACACCTTC | CASSIHPTDGYTF
TRBD2 | . | TRBJ2-3 | TRBV6-2/TRBV6-3 | TGTGCCAGCAGTTTGATTACCGCCGGGGGGAGAGATACGCAGTATTTT | CASSLITAGGRDTQYF
. | once | TRBJ2-5 | TRBV23-1 | TGCGCCAGCAGGGACTCCTTGGAGACCCAGTACTTC | CASRDSLETQYF
. | . | TRBJ1-1 | TRBV11-2 | TGTGCCAGCAGCTTTGTCAGGGTGGAGGCTTTCTTT | CASSFVRVEAFF
TRBD2 | . | TRBJ2-7 | TRBV29-1 | TGCAGCGTTAAGCGACTAGCTGCCTACGAGCAGTACTTC | CSVKRLAAYEQYF
. | . | TRBJ1-6 | TRBV6-2/TRBV6-3 | TGTGCCAGCAGTTACTCTTTGTATCCCCTCCACTTT | CASSYSLYPLHF
TRBD1 | . | TRBJ2-7 | TRBV19 | TGTGCCAGTAGTCGGCAGGCCGGACAGGCTCTTACCTACGAGCAGTACTTC | CASSRQAGQALTYEQYF
. | once | TRBJ2-5 | TRBV27 | TGTGCCAGCAGGGAGGGAGAGGGACAAGAGACCCAGTACTTC | CASREGEGQETQYF
. | . | TRBJ2-5 | TRBV7-8 | TGTGCCAGCAGCTTAGACACACAAGAGACCCAGTACTTC | CASSLDTQETQYF
. | . | TRBJ1-5 | TRBV7-2 | TGTGCCAGCAGCTTAGTGTTGGGGCTCAATCAGCCCCAGCATTTT | CASSLVLGLNQPQHF
TRBD1 | . | TRBJ1-2 | TRBV20-1 | TGCAGGCAGGGGGTTGATGGCTACACCTTC | CRQGVDGYTF